Listed below are T cell receptor beta chains from one sample, sequenced in a study of response to subunit inactivated influenza vaccine. Each CDR3 protein gets one entry after TCRdb re-called the RT-PCR reads with MiXCR. The data contain some 850,000 distinct CDR3 sequences, under 20% of them singletons. The material was PBMCs from blood, obtained about 5 days after vaccination. These receptors all come from a man over 45 who received an inactivated influenza vaccine. The CDR3 runs from the conserved cysteine through the conserved F or W. The D gene is left open where the match is weak. Clone sizes are given selectively: once, few, many, or a class where the clone is expanded.

TRBV12-5	TRBJ1-2	-	-	TGTGCTAGTGGTTTGGCCCTCCGCACGGGTAACTATGGCTACACCTTC	CASGLALRTGNYGYTF
TRBV19	TRBJ2-7	-	TRBD2	TGTGCCAGTAGCAGGACTAGCGGGAGGGTATCCACCTACGAGCAGTACTTC	CASSRTSGRVSTYEQYF
TRBV5-1	TRBJ2-7	few	-	TGCGCCAGCAGCTTGGATCTCAGATCGGGCTACGAGCAGTACTTC	CASSLDLRSGYEQYF
TRBV29-1	TRBJ2-7	few	-	TGCAGCGTTGAAGACGGGGTGAGGTCCTACGAGCAGTACTTC	CSVEDGVRSYEQYF
TRBV12-3/TRBV12-4	TRBJ2-2	-	TRBD1	TGTGCCAGCAGATCGGGACAGGGGAGCACCGGGGAGCTGTTTTTT	CASRSGQGSTGELFF
TRBV10-2	TRBJ2-5	-	TRBD2	TGCGCCAGCAGAACACCGGGACTAGCGGGGGGAGGCGAGACCCAGTACTTC	CASRTPGLAGGGETQYF
TRBV27	TRBJ2-7	-	TRBD1	TGTGCCAGCAGTTTATCTAACAGGGGCTACGAGCAGTACTTC	CASSLSNRGYEQYF
TRBV24-1	TRBJ2-1	few	-	TGTGCCACCAAAGACTACAGCTCCTACAATGAGCAGTTCTTC	CATKDYSSYNEQFF
TRBV12-3/TRBV12-4	TRBJ2-5	few	-	TGTGCCAGTACGAATGGGGGGCTAGGAGAGACCCAGTACTTC	CASTNGGLGETQYF
TRBV5-1	TRBJ2-6	-	TRBD1	TGCGCCAGCAGCTTGGATGCAGGGGGTGTGTTCTCTGGGGCCAACGTCCTGACTTTC	CASSLDAGGVFSGANVLTF
TRBV20-1	TRBJ2-3	many	TRBD2	TGCAGTGCTAGCCTAGCGGGACGCGGCACAGATACGCAGTATTTT	CSASLAGRGTDTQYF